This T cell receptor beta chain was observed in a study of blood T cells in healthy people across ages. As regards this clonotype: Its antigen remains unidentified.

Per-sample PBMC isolation yielded at least 6.5 million cells. Overall study findings and caveats: Bulk PBMC profiling left naive and antigen-experienced comparisons inconclusive. Changes seen in expanded clonotypes were possibly confounded by donor CMV status left unknown. Significant beta diversity loss was already apparent by age roughly 40, declining roughly linearly.

The second PCR ran about 7 to 12 cycles with a sample-barcoded 5' primer and J-beta primers. From the 5' RACE reads, TCRdb called clonotypes with MiXCR, one entry per CDR3 protein. Here the sample spans approximately 400,000 distinct CDR3 sequences, 45% to 65% being singletons. This CDR3 comprises 15 residues. In germline, CDR1 is DFQATT, CDR2 SNEGSKA (reference sequence). V shed 3 bases and J 6 bases; nucleotides not matched to a gene: 12. This receptor was identified in a man in his sixties in good health. The rearrangement links TRBV20-1 to TRBJ1-1; TRBD1 agrees at 8 bases. The source material was blood. CDR3 loop: CSARARRTGKSEAFF. The CDR3 DNA reads TGCAGTGCTAGGGCCCGAAGGACAGGGAAGTCTGAAGCTTTCTTT.